The 29 T cell receptor beta chains presented below share a single source sample, sequenced in a study of shared clonotypes between healthy human individuals. Here immunoSEQ multiplex PCR was the method, and the copy in TCRdb shows in-frame clones only, minus some. This table holds about 110,000 clones, under 70% found once. Specimen: memory CD8+ T cells sorted from blood. Subset meaning: CD45RO+ cells pooled with CCR7-negative TemRA cells. The receptors shown here come from a woman in her twenties or thirties in good health.

The chain joins TRBV13 to TRBJ2-1; weak D call: TRBD2 (6 bases). The CDR3 runs 16 residues. Germline V gene lookup returns CDR1 PRHDT and CDR2 FYEKMQ (reference sequence). With 1 base removed from V and 2 bases from J, the gap between germline ends came to 12 bases. CDR3 nucleotides: TGTGCCAGCAGCTTAGTCGTTAGCGGACCCTACAATGAGCAGTTCTTC. It yields the protein CASSLVVSGPYNEQFF.

This sequence joins TRBV19 and TRBJ2-1; 11 nucleotides agree with TRBD2. Germline V lookup: CDR1 LNHDA, CDR2 SQIVND (reference sequence). The V gene end was trimmed by 2 bases and the J gene end by 4 bases; junction bases not matched to a gene: 4. The CDR3 loop spans 16 amino acids. The CDR3 nucleotides are TGTGCCAGTAGTATAATGTCTAGCGGGAGGTACAATGAGCAGTTCTTC. Amino acid sequence: CASSIMSSGRYNEQFF.

The V call is TRBV27, the J call TRBJ2-7, with no clear D. V lost 1 base and J lost 4, with 11 bases in between. CDR1 and CDR2 (germline): MNHEY, SMNVEV (reference sequence). The CDR3 sequence is 14 residues long. CDR3 in amino acids: CASSLLRGEYEQYF. DNA for the CDR3: TGTGCCAGCAGTTTATTAAGAGGCGAATACGAGCAGTACTTC.

This clone was detected ten times or more. The chain uses TRBV25-1 and TRBJ2-7, with 7 bases that match TRBD2. Trimming cost V 4 bases and J 5 bases; bases outside gene matches: 11. CDR1 MGHDK and CDR2 SYGVNS come from the germline V gene. This CDR3 is built from 15 residues. The chain's CDR3 is CASSGLSGIRNEQYF. In DNA, the CDR3 is TGTGCCAGCAGTGGTCTCAGCGGGATTCGAAACGAGCAGTACTTC.

The chain couples TRBV15 to TRBJ2-1; TRBD2 might be the D (5 bases). The V end lost 6 bases, the J end lost 4 bases, and 22 bases lay between the germline ends. CDR3 length: 17 residues. Germline V gene sequence: CDR1 LNHNV, CDR2 YYDKDF (reference sequence). The CDR3 DNA is TGTGCCACCAGGAAGGGAGCCCTAGTCGAGAGATACAATGAGCAGTTCTTC. It codes for CATRKGALVERYNEQFF.

The chain has TRBV28 and TRBJ1-1; D remains unclear. Germline lookup yields CDR1 MDHEN and CDR2 SYDVKM. V dropped 0 bases and J dropped 4 bases, with 15 bases sitting between them. The length of the CDR3 is 16 residues. CDR3 residues: CASSLCFGEGFTEAFF. The CDR3 nucleotides are TGTGCCAGCAGTTTATGCTTCGGGGAGGGTTTCACTGAAGCTTTCTTT.

This clone has more than one count but fewer than ten. This sequence joins TRBV2 and TRBJ2-7; tentative D call: TRBD1 (6 bases). From germline, CDR1 is SNHLY and CDR2 FYNNEI. Trimming shortened V by 2 bases and J by 1 base, and 18 bases separated the two germline ends. The CDR3 loop spans 17 amino acids. The CDR3 DNA follows: TGTGCCAGCAGTGAACCCGCCGACAGGTCCACTTCCTACGAGCAGTACTTC. Translating gives CASSEPADRSTSYEQYF. Combining the CDR3 with reference TRBV2 and TRBJ2-7 gives the whole variable domain EPEVTQTPSHQVTQMGQEVILRCVPISNHLYFYWYRQILGQKVEFLVSFYNNEISEKSEIFDDQFSVERPDGSNFTLKIRSTKLEDSAMYFCASSEPADRSTSYEQYFGPGTRLTVT.

The chain combines TRBV27 with TRBJ1-1, with D possibly TRBD1 on 6 matching bases. V lost 0 bases and J lost 4, with 12 bases in between. The CDR3 covers 15 residues. In germline, CDR1 is MNHEY, CDR2 SMNVEV (reference sequence). Here the CDR3 reads CASSLSRGSGTEAFF. CDR3 bases: TGTGCCAGCAGTTTATCAAGGGGGTCGGGCACTGAAGCTTTCTTT.

Only a few counts were recorded for this clone. This sequence joins TRBV19 and TRBJ2-7, with 7 bases fitting TRBD1. CDR3 size: 14 residues. V shed 10 bases, J shed 0 bases, and the junction held 9 bases outside the gene matches. Per germline, CDR1 LNHDA and CDR2 SQIVND (reference sequence). As DNA, the CDR3 is TGTGCCACTGAGGACAGGCGCCTCTCCTACGAGCAGTACTTC. Protein product: CATEDRRLSYEQYF. Drawing the rest from reference TRBV19 and TRBJ2-7, the complete variable domain is DGGITQSPKYLFRKEGQNVTLSCEQNLNHDAMYWYRQDPGQGLRLIYYSQIVNDFQKGDIAEGYSVSREKKESFPLTVTSAQKNPTAFYLCATEDRRLSYEQYFGPGTRLTVT.

V gene TRBV5-1 combines with J gene TRBJ2-4; D perhaps matches TRBD1 (6 bases). This CDR3 spans 15 amino acids. The germline CDR1 and CDR2 sequences are SGHRS and YFSETQ. The V end lost 9 bases, the J end lost 7 bases, and 23 bases lay between the germline ends. Here the CDR3 reads CATRQAPIAGNIQYF. In DNA, the CDR3 is TGCGCCACCAGACAGGCTCCGATTGCAGGGAACATTCAGTACTTC.

A few counts support this clone. The V and J genes are TRBV29-1 and TRBJ1-2; 9 positions match TRBD1. The germline CDR1 and CDR2 sequences are SQVTM and ANQGSEA. V lost 4 bases and J lost 6; bases outside the gene matches: 3. The CDR3 consists of 12 residues. CDR3 bases: TGCAGCGTTGGGACAGGGGAGGATGGCTACACCTTC. Protein sequence: CSVGTGEDGYTF.

V usage is TRBV28 and J usage is TRBJ1-2, with 9 bases that match TRBD1. This CDR3 has 13 residues. Trimming at V came to 6 bases and at J to 11 bases, leaving 10 bases not matched to a gene. The germline V gene encodes CDR1 MDHEN and CDR2 SYDVKM. CDR3 sequence: CASRSQGARGYTF. The CDR3 nucleotides are TGTGCCAGCAGGTCACAGGGGGCGCGGGGTTACACCTTC.

Points on this clone: Other DNA sequences in the same sample also yield this CDR3. J is TRBJ1-1 and V is TRBV9; D might be TRBD1 (5 bases). Germline-derived CDR1 and CDR2 are SGDLS and YYNGEE. Trimming left V 2 bases short and J 3 bases short, with 11 bases between. The CDR3 has 14 residues. The DNA of the CDR3 is TGTGCCAGCAGCGTCAGCTGGGGGGACACTGAAGCTTTCTTT. The encoded protein is CASSVSWGDTEAFF.

The CDR3 protein is CATEQGNTGELFF. CDR3 nucleotide sequence: TGCGCCACAGAACAGGGGAACACCGGGGAGCTGTTTTTT. The chain couples TRBV10-2 to TRBJ2-2, with TRBD1 as a possible D gene (6 bases). V was shortened by 10 bases and J by 1 base, with 10 bases between the two germline ends. This CDR3 has 13 residues. Germline lookup yields CDR1 WSHSY and CDR2 SAAADI.

This chain connects TRBV5-4 to TRBJ1-4; 9 nucleotides line up with TRBD1. Germline values: CDR1 SGHNT, CDR2 YYREEE (reference sequence). The V and J ends lost 1 base and 0 bases, in that order; junction bases with no gene match: 7. CDR3 length: 18 amino acids. The CDR3: CASSLRRTGGTTNEKLFF. The CDR3 nucleotides read TGTGCCAGCAGCTTGAGGCGAACAGGGGGCACAACTAATGAAAAACTGTTTTTT.

The V call is TRBV20-1, the J call TRBJ1-2, with D unresolved. The V end lost 0 bases, the J end lost 5 bases, and 4 bases lay between the germline ends. The CDR3 has 11 residues. Germline CDR1 is DFQATT and CDR2 is SNEGSKA (reference sequence). CDR3 residues: CSARERYGYTF. The CDR3 DNA reads as TGCAGTGCTAGAGAGCGTTATGGCTACACCTTC.

This clone was counted between two and nine times. V usage is TRBV7-2 and J usage is TRBJ1-2; tentative D call: TRBD1 (6 bases). The length of the CDR3 is 13 residues. The V end lost 5 bases, the J end lost 4 bases, and 11 bases lay between the germline ends. Germline V gives CDR1 SGHTA, CDR2 FQGNSA. The CDR3 DNA reads TGTGCCAGCAGCCCGGGGGCAGTCTATGGCTACACCTTC. This sequence encodes CASSPGAVYGYTF.

The V and J genes are TRBV28 and TRBJ2-7; D uncertain. This CDR3 is built from 15 residues. Looked up from germline, CDR1 is MDHEN and CDR2 is SYDVKM. Trimming removed 6 bases from V and 2 bases from J, with 17 bases in between. DNA for the CDR3: TGTGCCAGCAGGACGGTTTTACGATGGCCCTACGAGCAGTACTTC. This sequence encodes CASRTVLRWPYEQYF.

This chain uses TRBV5-1 with TRBJ1-1; TRBD1 matches 7 bases. Germline trimming cut 7 bases from V and 1 base from J; bases unmatched to any gene: 7. The CDR3 extends over 14 amino acids. Looked up from germline, CDR1 is SGHRS and CDR2 is YFSETQ. The CDR3 nucleotides read TGCGCCAGCGTATTAGGGACAGCGAACACTGAAGCTTTCTTT. Its protein is CASVLGTANTEAFF. The variable domain in full, with the rest retrieved from reference TRBV5-1 and TRBJ1-1, is KAGVTQTPRYLIKTRGQQVTLSCSPISGHRSVSWYQQTPGQGLQFLFEYFSETQRNKGNFPGRFSGRQFSNSRSEMNVSTLELGDSALYLCASVLGTANTEAFFGQGTRLTVV.

The DNA of the CDR3 is TGTGCCAGCAGGTTAACAGGGGTTGGCAATCAGCCCCAGCATTTT. Translated: CASRLTGVGNQPQHF. V and J are TRBV27 and TRBJ1-5, with 7 bases fitting TRBD1. Per the germline V gene, CDR1 is MNHEY and CDR2 is SMNVEV (reference sequence). This CDR3 spans 15 amino acids. The trim removed 6 bases at V and 2 bases at J, leaving 7 bases unmatched.

The table lists this clone with a count of one. This sequence joins TRBV6-6 and TRBJ2-5; 9 bases are shared with TRBD1. The V gene's germline CDR1 is MNHNY and CDR2 SVGAGI (reference sequence). Trimming cost V 8 bases and J 5 bases; bases outside gene matches: 9. The CDR3 has 14 residues. This chain's CDR3 is CASARQGGEETQYF. The DNA of the CDR3 is TGTGCCAGCGCCCGACAGGGGGGGGAGGAGACCCAGTACTTC.

The chain is built from TRBV11-3 and TRBJ2-3, with D hard to call. The CDR3 runs to 15 residues. CDR1 is SGHNT and CDR2 is YENEEA in the germline V gene. Trimming left V 1 base short and J 6 bases short, with 14 bases between. The CDR3 is CASSLVVATQDTQYF. The CDR3 coding sequence is TGTGCCAGCAGCTTAGTGGTCGCTACCCAGGATACGCAGTATTTT.

The chain links TRBV28 to TRBJ2-5, with D unclear. TRBJ2-7 explains the end of the DNA better; the J call may be wrong. The CDR3 extends over 13 amino acids. CDR1 is MDHEN, CDR2 SYDVKM, per germline. Here the CDR3 DNA reads TGTGCCAGCAGTTTATTGGTGGCAGACGAGCAGTACTTC. It is translated as CASSLLVADEQYF.

This chain joins TRBV9 and TRBJ2-7; no firm D call. Trimming removed 1 base from V and 3 bases from J, with 11 bases in between. This CDR3 comprises 14 residues. The germline V gene encodes CDR1 SGDLS and CDR2 YYNGEE. In DNA form, the CDR3 reads TGTGCCAGCAGCGTAAAGTTACAAGACTACGAGCAGTACTTC. It is translated as CASSVKLQDYEQYF.

The chain uses TRBV6-4 and TRBJ2-1; 12 bases match TRBD2. Per the germline V gene, CDR1 is MRHNA and CDR2 is SNTAGT. V lost 3 bases and J lost 6; bases outside the gene matches: 3. This CDR3 spans 15 amino acids. The CDR3 reads CASSEETSGSNEQFF. Written as DNA, the CDR3 is TGTGCCAGCAGTGAAGAGACTAGCGGGAGCAATGAGCAGTTCTTC.

The chain carries TRBV7-2 and TRBJ2-3; D ambiguous. The CDR3 covers 14 residues. The germline V gene has CDR1 SGHTA and CDR2 FQGNSA. Trimming shortened V by 7 bases and J by 1 base, and 12 bases separated the two germline ends. The CDR3 protein is CASTSYSRTDTQYF. CDR3 DNA sequence: TGTGCCAGCACGTCTTACTCGCGCACAGATACGCAGTATTTT.

The J gene is TRBJ1-6, the V gene TRBV5-4; unclear D gene. From germline, CDR1 is SGHNT and CDR2 YYREEE (reference sequence). The V gene lost 0 bases and the J gene lost 7 bases, with 14 bases spanning the gap. CDR3 length: 16 amino acids. The CDR3, as DNA: TGTGCCAGCAGCTTGGACGGCCGAGGGTGGAATTCACCCCTCCACTTT. Its protein is CASSLDGRGWNSPLHF.

V is TRBV28 and J is TRBJ2-7; D perhaps matches TRBD2 (6 bases). The CDR3 is 12 residues long. Germline V gene data show CDR1 as MDHEN and CDR2 as SYDVKM. Trimming took 8 bases from V and 5 from J, leaving 13 bases between them. The CDR3 reads CASWRVLHEQYF. Written as DNA, the CDR3 is TGTGCCAGCTGGAGGGTGTTACACGAGCAGTACTTC.

The V call is TRBV27, the J call TRBJ2-7, with 10 bases lining up with TRBD1. The trim removed 3 bases at V and 5 bases at J, leaving 10 bases unmatched. Germline loops: CDR1 MNHEY, CDR2 SMNVEV (reference sequence). The CDR3 length is 16 residues. This chain's CDR3 is CASSFRRDRGSHEQYF. CDR3 coding DNA: TGTGCCAGCAGTTTTCGCCGGGACAGGGGTTCCCACGAGCAGTACTTC.